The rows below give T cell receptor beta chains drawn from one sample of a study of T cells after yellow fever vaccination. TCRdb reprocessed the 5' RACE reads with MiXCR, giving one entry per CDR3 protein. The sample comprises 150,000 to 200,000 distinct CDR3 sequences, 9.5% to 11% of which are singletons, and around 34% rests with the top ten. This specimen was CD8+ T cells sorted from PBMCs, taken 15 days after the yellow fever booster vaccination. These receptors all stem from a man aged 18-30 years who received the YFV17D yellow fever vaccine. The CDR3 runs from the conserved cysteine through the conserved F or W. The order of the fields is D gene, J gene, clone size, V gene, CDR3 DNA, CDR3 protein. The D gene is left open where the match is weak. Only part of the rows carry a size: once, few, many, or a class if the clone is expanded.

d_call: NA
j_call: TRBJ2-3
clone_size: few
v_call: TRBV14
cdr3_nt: TGTGCCAGCAGCCAATCGACAGGTCTTAGCACAGATACGCAGTATTTT
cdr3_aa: CASSQSTGLSTDTQYF

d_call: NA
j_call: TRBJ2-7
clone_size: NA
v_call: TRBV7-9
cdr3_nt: TGTGCCAGCAGCTTAGAGGCACCTCGGAGGTCCTACGAGCAGTACTTC
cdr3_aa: CASSLEAPRRSYEQYF

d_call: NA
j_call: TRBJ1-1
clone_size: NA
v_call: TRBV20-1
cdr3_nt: TGCAGTGCTAGAGATCGAACTACTGGGGTGCTGAACACTGAAGCTTTCTTT
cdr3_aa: CSARDRTTGVLNTEAFF

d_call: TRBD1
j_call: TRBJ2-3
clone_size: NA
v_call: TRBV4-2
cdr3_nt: TGTGCCAGCAGCCAAGAGGTCGCACAGGGGGCGATAGATACGCAGTATTTT
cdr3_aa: CASSQEVAQGAIDTQYF

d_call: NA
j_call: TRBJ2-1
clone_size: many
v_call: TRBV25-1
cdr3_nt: TGTGCCAGCAGTGAATATAATGAGCAGTTCTTC
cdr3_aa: CASSEYNEQFF

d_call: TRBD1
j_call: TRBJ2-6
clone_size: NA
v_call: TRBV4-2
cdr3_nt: TGTGCCAGCAGCCAATTGAACGTGTGGGACAGCGAAAGCTCTGGGGCCAACGTCCTGACTTTC
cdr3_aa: CASSQLNVWDSESSGANVLTF

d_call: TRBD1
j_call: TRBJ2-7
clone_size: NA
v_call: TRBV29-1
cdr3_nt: TGCAGCGTTGAAGGGGAGACAGGGTTTTACGAGCAGTACTTC
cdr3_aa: CSVEGETGFYEQYF

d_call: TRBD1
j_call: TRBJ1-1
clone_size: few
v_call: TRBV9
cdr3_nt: TGTGCCAGCAGCGTCACGGGACAGACAGCTTTCTTT
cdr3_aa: CASSVTGQTAFF

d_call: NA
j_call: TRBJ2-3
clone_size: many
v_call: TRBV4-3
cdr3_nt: TGCGCCAGCAGCCAAGTAGGTGACGCAGATACGCAGTATTTT
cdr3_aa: CASSQVGDADTQYF

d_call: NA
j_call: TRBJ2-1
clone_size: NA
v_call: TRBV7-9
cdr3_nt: TGTGCCAGCACAAGCGCGGGGAGGTACAATGAGCAGTTCTTC
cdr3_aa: CASTSAGRYNEQFF

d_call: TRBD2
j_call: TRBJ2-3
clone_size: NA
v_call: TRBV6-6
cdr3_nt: TGTGCCAGCAGACCGGGACTAGCGGACCACACAGATACGCAGTATTTT
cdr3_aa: CASRPGLADHTDTQYF

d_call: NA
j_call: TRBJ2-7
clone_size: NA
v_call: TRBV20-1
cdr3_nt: TGCAGTGCTGCCGGCCGGGGTTCCGACGAGCAGTACTTC
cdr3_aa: CSAAGRGSDEQYF

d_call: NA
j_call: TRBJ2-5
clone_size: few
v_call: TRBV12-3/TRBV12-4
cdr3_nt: TGTGCCAGCAGTTTACCAGGGGCGGAGACCCAGTACTTC
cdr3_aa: CASSLPGAETQYF

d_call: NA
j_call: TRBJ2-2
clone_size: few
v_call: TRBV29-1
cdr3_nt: TGCAGCGTTGAGGGCAGGCTAGGGGTTCCGACCGGGGAGCTGTTTTTT
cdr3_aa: CSVEGRLGVPTGELFF

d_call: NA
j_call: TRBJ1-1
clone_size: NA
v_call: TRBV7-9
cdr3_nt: TGTGCCAGCAGCGTGGACGCAGGCTATGAAGCTTTCTTT
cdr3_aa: CASSVDAGYEAFF

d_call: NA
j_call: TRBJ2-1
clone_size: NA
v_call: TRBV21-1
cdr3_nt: TGTGCCAGCAGCCAGGGGGGGCCTAGGCAGTTCTTC
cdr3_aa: CASSQGGPRQFF

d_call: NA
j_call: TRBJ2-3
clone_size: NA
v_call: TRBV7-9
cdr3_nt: TGTGCCAGCAGCTTACATGGTAGAATCACAGATACGCAGTATTTT
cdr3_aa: CASSLHGRITDTQYF

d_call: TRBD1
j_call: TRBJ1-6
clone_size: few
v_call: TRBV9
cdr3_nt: TGTGCCAGCAGCGAACAGGGGGCCGGATCACCCCTCCACTTT
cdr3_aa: CASSEQGAGSPLHF

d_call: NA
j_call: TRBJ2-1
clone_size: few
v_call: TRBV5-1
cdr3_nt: TGCGCCAGCGGTGGCGAGGGGAATGAGCAGTTCTTC
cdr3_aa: CASGGEGNEQFF

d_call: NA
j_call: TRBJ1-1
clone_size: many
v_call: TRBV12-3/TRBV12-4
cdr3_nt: TGTGCCAGCAGTTTGAGTGGGAAGGGGAACACTGAAGCTTTCTTT
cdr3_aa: CASSLSGKGNTEAFF

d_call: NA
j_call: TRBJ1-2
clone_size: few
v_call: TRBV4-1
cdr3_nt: TGCGCCAGCAGCCAACGCCCTGATGGCTACACCTTC
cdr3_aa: CASSQRPDGYTF

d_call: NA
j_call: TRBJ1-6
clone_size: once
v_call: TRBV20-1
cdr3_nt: TGCAGTGCTAGTCTAGCGTTTGCACGCGATAATTCACCCCTCCACTTT
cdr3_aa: CSASLAFARDNSPLHF

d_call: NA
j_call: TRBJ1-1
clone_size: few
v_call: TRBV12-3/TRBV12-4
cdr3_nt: TGTGCCAGCAGTTGGGCTTCTGGGACTGAAGCTTTCTTT
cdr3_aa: CASSWASGTEAFF

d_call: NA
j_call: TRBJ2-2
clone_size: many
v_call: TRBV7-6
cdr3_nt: TGTGCCAGCAGGTCGACAGTAGGGAGCACCGGGGAGCTGTTTTTT
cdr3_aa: CASRSTVGSTGELFF

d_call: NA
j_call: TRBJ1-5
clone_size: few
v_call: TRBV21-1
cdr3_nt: TGTGCCAGCAGCAAAGCGCACAGGGGCAATCAGCCCCAGCATTTT
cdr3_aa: CASSKAHRGNQPQHF

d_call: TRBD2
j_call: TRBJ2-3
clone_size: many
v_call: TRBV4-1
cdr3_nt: TGCGCCAGCAGCCAAGAAGGACTAGCGGGGGCCTACGGAACAGATACGCAGTATTTT
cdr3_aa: CASSQEGLAGAYGTDTQYF

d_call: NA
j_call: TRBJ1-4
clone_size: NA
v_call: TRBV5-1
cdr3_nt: TGCGCCAGCAGCTGGGATGGGAGCGGAGGCGAAAAACTGTTTTTT
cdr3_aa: CASSWDGSGGEKLFF

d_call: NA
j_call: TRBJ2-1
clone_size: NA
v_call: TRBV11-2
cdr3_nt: TGTGCCAGCAGCTTGAGACATCCAGCGCAGTTCTTC
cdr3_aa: CASSLRHPAQFF

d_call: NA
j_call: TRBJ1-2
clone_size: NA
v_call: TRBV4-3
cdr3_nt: TGCGCCAGCAGCCCCCATAAACCTCCAAACTATGGCTACACCTTC
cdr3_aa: CASSPHKPPNYGYTF

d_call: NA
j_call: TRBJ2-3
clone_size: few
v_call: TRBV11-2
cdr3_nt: TGTGCCAGCAGCTTAGGTCGGACGGGGCTCACAGATACGCAGTATTTT
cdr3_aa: CASSLGRTGLTDTQYF

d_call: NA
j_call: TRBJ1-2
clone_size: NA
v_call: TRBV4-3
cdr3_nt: TGCGCCAGCAGCCAAGATAGAATGGGGGATAGTAATGGCTACACCTTC
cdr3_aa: CASSQDRMGDSNGYTF

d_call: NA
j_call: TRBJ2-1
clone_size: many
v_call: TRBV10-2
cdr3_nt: TGCGCCAGCCGGAGAAGCGGCTCCCCAAGCTCCTACAATGAGCAGTTCTTC
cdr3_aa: CASRRSGSPSSYNEQFF

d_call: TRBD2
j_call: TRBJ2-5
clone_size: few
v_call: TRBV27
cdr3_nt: TGTGCCAGCAGTTTATCGGGGACTAGCGGACAAAAAGAGACCCAGTACTTC
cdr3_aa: CASSLSGTSGQKETQYF

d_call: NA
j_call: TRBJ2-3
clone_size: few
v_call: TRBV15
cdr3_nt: TGTGCCACCGTCTGGCTGCATACGCAGTATTTT
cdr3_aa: CATVWLHTQYF

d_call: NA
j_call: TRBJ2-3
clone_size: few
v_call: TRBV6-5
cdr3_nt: TGTGCCAGCAGTTACTCGATCTCCTTGGACAGCCTTAGCACAGATACGCAGTATTTT
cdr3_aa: CASSYSISLDSLSTDTQYF

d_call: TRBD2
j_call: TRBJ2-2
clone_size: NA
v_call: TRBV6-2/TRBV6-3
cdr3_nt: TGTGCCAGCAGCTTACTGCGGGGGGGCAGCACCGGGGAGCTGTTTTTT
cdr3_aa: CASSLLRGGSTGELFF

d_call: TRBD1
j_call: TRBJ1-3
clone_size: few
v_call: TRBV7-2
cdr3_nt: TGTGCCAGCAGCTTAGCGACAGGGGACACCATATATTTT
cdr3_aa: CASSLATGDTIYF

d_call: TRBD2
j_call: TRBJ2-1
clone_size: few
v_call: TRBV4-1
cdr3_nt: TGCGCCAGCAGCCAGGCCGGGACTAGCGGGGGGGGCGATGAGCAGTTCTTC
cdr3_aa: CASSQAGTSGGGDEQFF

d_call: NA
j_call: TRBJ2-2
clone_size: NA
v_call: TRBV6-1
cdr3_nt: TGTGCCAGCAGTGTACGGGGAACCGGGGAGCTGTTTTTT
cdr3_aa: CASSVRGTGELFF